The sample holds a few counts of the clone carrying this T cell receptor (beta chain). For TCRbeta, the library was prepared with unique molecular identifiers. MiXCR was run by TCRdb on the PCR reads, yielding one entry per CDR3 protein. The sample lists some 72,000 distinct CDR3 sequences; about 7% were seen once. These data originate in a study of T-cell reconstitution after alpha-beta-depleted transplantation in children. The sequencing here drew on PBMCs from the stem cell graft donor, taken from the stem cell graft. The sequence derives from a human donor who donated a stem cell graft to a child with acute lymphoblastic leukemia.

CDR3 sequence (DNA): TGTGCCAGCAGTGAAGGTGGAAGGAGGCGCAATCAGCCCCAGCATTTT. It is translated as CASSEGGRRRNQPQHF. The chain recombines TRBV2 with TRBJ1-5, with D unclear. The V and J ends lost 1 base and 2 bases respectively, with 12 bases between them. Germline V gene lookup returns CDR1 SNHLY and CDR2 FYNNEI. The CDR3 totals 16 residues.